This entry concerns a single T cell receptor beta chain. Its matching antigen is unknown. The CDR3 covers 13 residues. CDR1 and CDR2 (germline): SQVTM, ANQGSEA. J lost 6 bases, V lost 6 bases, and 4 bases had no gene match. TCR beta CDR3 region amplification was performed from RNA transcripts. HTBI primers drove first-round RT-PCR of the TCR CDR3. Each CDR3 protein gets one entry after TCRdb re-called the multiplex PCR reads with MiXCR. The sample lists about 560,000 distinct CDR3 sequences, more than 15% occurring once. Stable disease denoted Graves' hyperthyroidism without ophthalmopathy progression within 18 months. It was uncontrolled infection, other autoimmune disease, pregnancy or lactation that excluded patients. This entry comes from a study of T cells in Graves' hyperthyroidism and ophthalmopathy. The study, taken as a whole, reports: Blood also held most thyroid clonotypes expanded beyond 0.001. Stable hyperthyroidism was told apart from ophthalmopathy by a model built on 13 V-J features.

The TCR originated in a woman aged 25 to 39 with Graves' hyperthyroidism. The source material was blood. The chain links TRBV29-1 to TRBJ1-4, with TRBD1 matching over 10 bases. CDR3 bases: TGCAGCGTCGAGACAGGGGGCGATGAAAAACTGTTTTTT. Amino acids: CSVETGGDEKLFF. The full variable domain, completed using reference TRBV29-1 and TRBJ1-4, is SAVISQKPSRDICQRGTSLTIQCQVDSQVTMMFWYRQQPGQSLTLIATANQGSEATYESGFVIDKFPISRPNLTFSTLTVSNMSPEDSSIYLCSVETGGDEKLFFGSGTQLSVL.